These 30 T cell receptor beta chains came from one sample sequenced in a study of shared clonotypes between healthy human individuals. Method: immunoSEQ multiplex PCR; TCRdb's copy keeps in-frame clones and lacks some. The sample contains some 1.4 million clones, roughly 96% of which appear only once. Sequencing was done on a sample of naive CD4+ T cells sorted from blood. Sample subset: CD45RA+ positively selected. Receptors were obtained from a man in his thirties or forties in good health.

This sequence joins TRBV5-1 and TRBJ2-3, with unresolved D. Trimming took off 8 bases at V and 4 bases at J, with 8 bases between the two ends. This CDR3 is built from 11 residues. The germline gives CDR1 SGHRS, CDR2 YFSETQ. CDR3 region: CASAQSDTQYF. The CDR3 bases are TGCGCCAGTGCGCAGTCAGATACGCAGTATTTT.

The chain has TRBV28 and TRBJ1-2; no definite D call. V was pared by 1 base and J by 8 bases, with 17 bases between. Germline CDR1 and CDR2: MDHEN and SYDVKM. The CDR3 totals 15 residues. The DNA of the CDR3 is TGTGCCAGCAGTTTATACTTTGGGGTTCTGGGGGGCTACACCTTC. It encodes CASSLYFGVLGGYTF.

The chain joins TRBV9 to TRBJ2-5, with D possibly called TRBD1 or TRBD2 (5 bases each). The J call may be faulty, since TRBJ2-7 better matches the DNA end. This CDR3 is built from 14 residues. CDR1 is SGDLS, CDR2 YYNGEE, per germline. The CDR3 region is CASSVAARGYEQYF. The CDR3 DNA is TGTGCCAGCAGCGTAGCAGCGAGGGGCTACGAGCAGTACTTC.

V gene TRBV6-6 combines with J gene TRBJ2-7; TRBD1 agrees at 9 bases. The V segment lost 6 bases and the J segment 4 bases; nucleotides outside the gene matches: 7. CDR1 is MNHNY and CDR2 is SVGAGI in the germline V gene (reference sequence). The CDR3 has 14 residues. CDR3 amino acids: CASSRPGQGYEQYF. CDR3 nucleotides: TGTGCCAGCAGCCGACCCGGACAGGGGTACGAGCAGTACTTC.

The chain has TRBV4-1 and TRBJ2-7; 8 nucleotides match TRBD2. Germline assignment: CDR1 MGHRA and CDR2 YSYEKL. The CDR3 covers 15 residues. The V segment lost 1 base and the J segment 0 bases; nucleotides outside the gene matches: 2. Here the CDR3 DNA reads TGCGCCAGCAGCCAAGTTGCGGGAGGCTCCTACGAGCAGTACTTC. Translated: CASSQVAGGSYEQYF.

This chain links TRBV28 with TRBJ2-3; D perhaps matches TRBD2 (6 bases). Trimming shortened V by 0 bases and J by 2 bases, and 12 bases separated the two germline ends. The CDR3 runs 16 residues. Germline V CDR1 and CDR2: MDHEN, SYDVKM. CDR3 in DNA: TGTGCCAGCAGTTTATGGAGGACGGGAGTCACAGATACGCAGTATTTT. The encoded protein is CASSLWRTGVTDTQYF. Supplemented by reference TRBV28 and TRBJ2-3, the full variable domain reads DVKVTQSSRYLVKRTGEKVFLECVQDMDHENMFWYRQDPGLGLRLIYFSYDVKMKEKGDIPEGYSVSREKKERFSLILESASTNQTSMYLCASSLWRTGVTDTQYFGPGTRLTVL.

The chain employs TRBV14 and TRBJ1-2; perhaps TRBD1 as D (5 bases). Germline CDR1 and CDR2: SGHDN and FVKESK. This CDR3 has 18 amino acids. Trimming shortened V by 0 bases and J by 8 bases, and 25 bases separated the two germline ends. The CDR3 DNA reads TGTGCCAGCAGCCAAGATTTGGGACTTCGGCATACGTATGGGGGCTACACCTTC. It is translated as CASSQDLGLRHTYGGYTF.

This clone is a singleton in its sample. The chain carries TRBV7-9 and TRBJ1-4; the D gene is possibly TRBD1 (6 bases). The CDR3 contains 13 residues. In germline, CDR1 is SEHNR, CDR2 FQNEAQ (reference sequence). The V end lost 5 bases, the J end lost 6 bases, and 10 bases lay between the germline ends. Written as DNA, the CDR3 is TGTGCCAGCAGCCCAACAGGGTATGAAAAACTGTTTTTT. Protein sequence: CASSPTGYEKLFF.

The chain carries TRBV7-8 and TRBJ1-1; weak D call: TRBD1 (5 bases). CDR1 is SGHVS and CDR2 is FQNEAQ in the germline V gene. The CDR3 has 13 residues. V gave up 5 bases and J gave up 11 bases, with 18 bases separating them. The CDR3 sequence: CASSLTWGLDAFF. The DNA for the CDR3 is TGTGCCAGCAGCCTCACGTGGGGCCTTGACGCTTTCTTT.

The sample holds one count of this clone. The rearrangement joins TRBV4-2 to TRBJ2-1, with TRBD2 identical over 7 bases. This CDR3 is 16 amino acids long. Germline V gene data show CDR1 as LGHNA and CDR2 as YNFKEQ. Germline trimming cut 1 base from V and 7 bases from J; bases unmatched to any gene: 10. CDR3 DNA: TGTGCCAGCAGCCAAGGAGTGCAGGGAGGGGTAAATGAGCAGTTCTTC. It is translated as CASSQGVQGGVNEQFF.

V usage is TRBV27 and J usage is TRBJ2-2; 14 nucleotides agree with TRBD2. The V and J ends lost 4 bases and 0 bases, in that order; junction bases with no gene match: 16. CDR3 length equals 22 residues. Germline values: CDR1 MNHEY, CDR2 SMNVEV (reference sequence). The CDR3, as DNA: TGTGCCAGCAGTTCCCCGACTAGCGGGAGGGCCGGTTTTCGTCCGAACACCGGGGAGCTGTTTTTT. Its protein product is CASSSPTSGRAGFRPNTGELFF.

The rearrangement uses TRBV2 and TRBJ2-7, with 11 bases that match TRBD1. This CDR3 spans 13 amino acids. Germline V gene lookup returns CDR1 SNHLY and CDR2 FYNNEI. The V gene end was trimmed by 8 bases and the J gene end by 6 bases; junction bases not matched to a gene: 6. CDR3 DNA: TGTGCCAGCGGCCGGGACAGGGGGTCCGAGCAGTACTTC. Protein sequence: CASGRDRGSEQYF.

The rearrangement links TRBV5-1 to TRBJ1-5; D might be TRBD1 (5 bases). Trimming took 5 bases from V and 3 from J, leaving 15 bases between them. Germline CDR1 SGHRS, CDR2 YFSETQ. This CDR3 contains 15 residues. The CDR3: CASSPGGEINQPQHF. The DNA of the CDR3 is TGCGCCAGCAGTCCCGGGGGAGAGATCAATCAGCCCCAGCATTTT.

This rearrangement joins TRBV5-1 to TRBJ2-4, with D unclear. The CDR3 loop spans 19 amino acids. Looked up from germline, CDR1 is SGHRS and CDR2 is YFSETQ. V was trimmed by 0 bases and J by 3 bases, leaving 22 bases between them. The CDR3 sequence is CASSLEAFPSGKDKNIQYF. CDR3 nucleotides: TGCGCCAGCAGCTTGGAGGCGTTTCCGAGTGGGAAGGACAAAAACATTCAGTACTTC.

The chain joins TRBV19 to TRBJ2-7, with 8 positions matching TRBD1. CDR1 and CDR2 (germline): LNHDA, SQIVND (reference sequence). The CDR3 contains 13 residues. V lost 5 bases and J lost 4; bases outside the gene matches: 4. In nucleotides, the CDR3 is TGTGCCAGTAGTCGGGACAGGTGGTACGAGCAGTACTTC. This sequence encodes CASSRDRWYEQYF.

J is TRBJ2-2 and V is TRBV9, with D possibly TRBD1 on 5 matching bases. The V gene's germline CDR1 is SGDLS and CDR2 YYNGEE. The ends were cut back, 0 bases at V and 4 bases at J, with 10 bases in the middle. This CDR3 region has 15 residues. CDR3 residues: CASSVVQGITGELFF. As DNA, the CDR3 is TGTGCCAGCAGCGTAGTTCAGGGAATCACCGGGGAGCTGTTTTTT.

CDR3 protein: CSVETSQPYEQYF. The CDR3 DNA is TGCAGCGTTGAGACTAGCCAACCCTACGAGCAGTACTTC. The chain uses TRBV29-1 and TRBJ2-7; 7 bases fit TRBD2. Germline loops: CDR1 SQVTM, CDR2 ANQGSEA. The CDR3 runs to 13 residues. V shed 3 bases, J shed 2 bases, and the junction held 4 bases outside the gene matches.

The rearrangement joins TRBV10-3 to TRBJ2-4; no reliable D call. Looked up from germline, CDR1 is ENHRY and CDR2 is SYGVKD. The CDR3 is made up of 11 amino acids. V lost 3 bases, J lost 7 bases, and 4 bases lay in between. In DNA form, the CDR3 reads TGTGCCATCAGTGACCTTAACATTCAGTACTTC. Translated: CAISDLNIQYF.

The rearrangement links TRBV10-3 to TRBJ2-3; D might be TRBD1 (8 bases). The CDR3 is made up of 13 amino acids. Trimming shortened V by 10 bases and J by 1 base, and 12 bases separated the two germline ends. Germline assignment: CDR1 ENHRY and CDR2 SYGVKD. The CDR3 region has the DNA TGTGCCACTACAGGGGGGGGCACAGATACGCAGTATTTT. Translating it yields CATTGGGTDTQYF.

V gene TRBV18 combines with J gene TRBJ2-3, with D unclear. The CDR3 length is 15 residues. The germline V and J ends were trimmed by 1 base and 2 bases, with 10 bases remaining between them. Looked up from germline, CDR1 is KGHSH and CDR2 is LQKENI. For the CDR3, the DNA is TGTGCCAGCTCACCACTACGGGTCCACACAGATACGCAGTATTTT. This codes for CASSPLRVHTDTQYF.

V and J are TRBV9 and TRBJ2-7; D unclear. Per the germline V gene, CDR1 is SGDLS and CDR2 is YYNGEE. This CDR3 comprises 14 residues. V lost 4 bases and J 0 bases, leaving 11 bases between the germline ends. CDR3 sequence reads: CASSLSQSSYEQYF. CDR3 coding DNA: TGTGCCAGCAGCTTATCACAAAGCTCCTACGAGCAGTACTTC. The whole variable domain, filled in from reference TRBV9 and TRBJ2-7, reads DSGVTQTPKHLITATGQRVTLRCSPRSGDLSVYWYQQSLDQGLQFLIQYYNGEERAKGNILERFSAQQFPDLHSELNLSSLELGDSALYFCASSLSQSSYEQYFGPGTRLTVT.

The gene calls are TRBV19 and TRBJ2-5; possible D gene TRBD2, 8 bases. This CDR3 region has 14 residues. The germline gives CDR1 LNHDA, CDR2 SQIVND (reference sequence). Deletions cut 11 bases from V and 5 bases from J, with 21 bases between. The CDR3 nucleotides read TGTGCCTCCCGGGAGGGGGCGATTTGGGAGACCCAGTACTTC. It translates to CASREGAIWETQYF. Full variable domain (outside the CDR3, taken from reference TRBV19 and TRBJ2-5): DGGITQSPKYLFRKEGQNVTLSCEQNLNHDAMYWYRQDPGQGLRLIYYSQIVNDFQKGDIAEGYSVSREKKESFPLTVTSAQKNPTAFYLCASREGAIWETQYFGPGTRLLVL.

On this clone: This CDR3 is also generated by other DNA sequences in the sample. This rearrangement joins TRBV11-2 to TRBJ2-1; 7 bases map to TRBD2. The CDR3 covers 14 residues. V lost 3 bases, J lost 5 bases, and 4 bases stayed unmatched. Germline CDR1 reads SGHAT; CDR2 reads FQNNGV. As DNA, the CDR3 is TGTGCCAGCAGCTTGGCGGGGGTCAACAATGAGCAGTTCTTC. Amino acids: CASSLAGVNNEQFF.

This chain connects TRBV7-3 to TRBJ2-1; tentative D call: TRBD2 (5 bases). Germline values: CDR1 SGHTA, CDR2 FQGTGA. This CDR3 region has 14 residues. Trimming removed 0 bases at V and 5 bases at J, with 8 bases between. CDR3 in DNA: TGTGCCAGCAGCTTAACTAGCGACCACAATGAGCAGTTCTTC. Amino acids: CASSLTSDHNEQFF.

The V gene is TRBV29-1, the J gene TRBJ2-2, with no clear D. The CDR3 has 14 amino acids. V was clipped by 6 bases and J by 2 bases, with 13 bases between them. Per the germline V gene, CDR1 is SQVTM and CDR2 is ANQGSEA. The CDR3 spells CSVQQISNTGELFF. CDR3 DNA sequence: TGCAGCGTGCAACAGATTTCCAACACCGGGGAGCTGTTTTTT.

The count of this clone is one. This chain uses TRBV10-1 with TRBJ1-3, with D hard to call. CDR1 is WNHNN, CDR2 SYGVQD, per germline (reference sequence). CDR3 size: 14 residues. The V gene lost 1 base and the J gene lost 2 bases, with 6 bases spanning the gap. This chain's CDR3 is CASSELGTGNTIYF. The DNA of the CDR3 is TGCGCCAGCAGTGAGTTGGGAACTGGAAACACCATATATTTT.

The V call is TRBV18, the J call TRBJ2-1; 11 bases agree with TRBD2. J gave up 8 bases and V 3 bases, and 15 bases lay outside the gene matches. Per germline, CDR1 KGHSH and CDR2 LQKENI. The CDR3 sequence is 18 residues long. The CDR3 coding sequence is TGTGCCAGCTCACCCGTTACTCCGCTAGCGGGAGGATTCGATGAGCAGTTCTTC. It specifies CASSPVTPLAGGFDEQFF.

The rearrangement links TRBV11-1 to TRBJ2-6; 9 bases are a match to TRBD2. Per the germline V gene, CDR1 is SGHAT and CDR2 is FQDESV (reference sequence). CDR3 length: 19 residues. The V and J ends lost 5 bases and 4 bases, in that order; junction bases with no gene match: 15. CDR3 sequence reads: CASSQLVLAGTLGANVLTF. The CDR3 DNA reads as TGTGCCAGCAGCCAGCTGGTGCTAGCGGGAACCTTGGGGGCCAACGTCCTGACTTTC.

J is TRBJ2-2 and V is TRBV5-1; D is unresolved. The CDR3 has 13 residues. V dropped 1 base and J dropped 6 bases, with 7 bases sitting between them. CDR1 and CDR2 from the germline V gene are SGHRS and YFSETQ. CDR3 amino acids: CASSLQVPGELFF. CDR3 coding DNA: TGCGCCAGCAGCTTGCAGGTACCCGGGGAGCTGTTTTTT.

The V and J genes are TRBV6-1 and TRBJ1-5; D is undetermined. The V end lost 1 base, the J end lost 2 bases, and 6 bases lay between the germline ends. Per the germline V gene, CDR1 is MNHNS and CDR2 is SASEGT. The CDR3 totals 14 residues. CDR3 residues: CASSEGHRNQPQHF. The CDR3 region has the DNA TGTGCCAGCAGTGAAGGCCACCGCAATCAGCCCCAGCATTTT.